Presented here are 27 T cell receptor beta chains from one specimen sequenced in a study of T cell changes during pregnancy in multiple sclerosis. Method: immunoSEQ multiplex PCR; TCRdb's copy keeps in-frame clones and lacks some. This sample has about 43,000 clones; roughly 90% occur once, and the top ten carry more than 1.4%. Sequenced sample: PBMCs (not recorded whether the cells were cultured). Receptor source: a female donor with multiple sclerosis, enrolled in a pregnancy study.

This chain connects TRBV5-1 to TRBJ1-2; 9 positions match TRBD1. Germline trimming cut 0 bases from V and 3 bases from J; bases unmatched to any gene: 9. The CDR3 spans 17 residues. From germline, CDR1 is SGHRS and CDR2 YFSETQ. The CDR3 here is CASSLATGTGKYYGYTF. In DNA form, the CDR3 reads TGCGCCAGCAGCTTGGCTACCGGGACAGGGAAATACTATGGCTACACCTTC.

The chain couples TRBV10-3 to TRBJ2-1, with 8 bases aligning to TRBD2. The ends lost 0 bases at V and 5 bases at J; junction bases unmatched: 3. Germline-derived CDR1 and CDR2 are ENHRY and SYGVKD. This CDR3 region has 15 residues. CDR3 protein: CAISESSGINNEQFF. The DNA for the CDR3 is TGTGCCATCAGTGAGTCTAGCGGGATAAACAATGAGCAGTTCTTC.

The chain links TRBV29-1 to TRBJ2-7; the D is unclear. The V end was cut by 4 bases, the J end by 0 bases, with 10 bases between. CDR1 is SQVTM and CDR2 is ANQGSEA in the germline V gene. CDR3 length equals 13 residues. CDR3 bases: TGCAGCGTTGCCGCCCCGGACTCCTACGAGCAGTACTTC. It codes for CSVAAPDSYEQYF.

The genes are TRBV7-9 and TRBJ2-7; 9 bases are shared with TRBD2. V lost 5 bases and J lost 6; bases outside the gene matches: 8. The CDR3 sequence is 14 residues long. Germline V gives CDR1 SEHNR, CDR2 FQNEAQ (reference sequence). The CDR3 loop reads CASSRGREGREQYF. The DNA of the CDR3 is TGTGCCAGCAGCAGGGGGCGGGAGGGCCGCGAGCAGTACTTC.

The chain couples TRBV4-1 to TRBJ1-2; a possible D gene is TRBD1 (5 bases). The CDR3 has 14 residues. Trimming left V 3 bases short and J 5 bases short, with 13 bases between. The germline V gene encodes CDR1 MGHRA and CDR2 YSYEKL. The CDR3 region has the DNA TGCGCCAGCAGCCAGGGGACCCCGGGGTATGGCTACACCTTC. Encoded protein: CASSQGTPGYGYTF.

This clone was counted once. The rearrangement uses TRBV30 and TRBJ2-7; 7 bases align to TRBD1. Germline CDR1 reads GTSNPN; CDR2 reads SVGIG (reference sequence). The V and J ends lost 0 bases and 2 bases, in that order; junction bases with no gene match: 4. CDR3 length: 14 residues. The CDR3 coding sequence is TGTGCCTGGAGTGTTTTGGGGACAGCCTACGAGCAGTACTTC. It translates to CAWSVLGTAYEQYF.

The rearrangement uses TRBV7-9 and TRBJ2-1; 12 bases match TRBD2. Germline V gives CDR1 SEHNR, CDR2 FQNEAQ (reference sequence). J lost 9 bases, V lost 9 bases, and 12 bases had no gene match. The CDR3 runs to 15 residues. Here the CDR3 reads CARESSSGRAFEQFF. The CDR3 DNA sequence: TGTGCCAGGGAAAGCTCTAGCGGGAGGGCCTTTGAGCAGTTCTTC.

The chain combines TRBV10-1 with TRBJ2-1, with TRBD1 as a possible D gene (6 bases). V shed 2 bases and J shed 5 bases, with 13 bases lying between them. Germline assignment: CDR1 WNHNN and CDR2 SYGVQD (reference sequence). This CDR3 is built from 15 residues. In nucleotides, the CDR3 is TGCGCCAGCAGTGAGGGACAGCCCGTCGACAATGAGCAGTTCTTC. Protein: CASSEGQPVDNEQFF.

The chain joins TRBV14 to TRBJ2-3; D gene uncertain. V was pared by 0 bases and J by 5 bases, with 6 bases between. The CDR3 is 13 residues long. Germline CDR1 is SGHDN and CDR2 is FVKESK. The CDR3 DNA reads as TGTGCCAGCAGCCAAGATTGGGAAGATACGCAGTATTTT. This translates into CASSQDWEDTQYF.

The rearrangement uses TRBV29-1 and TRBJ2-2, with D perhaps matching TRBD2 (5 bases). Germline V gene lookup returns CDR1 SQVTM and CDR2 ANQGSEA. The CDR3 loop spans 15 amino acids. The V gene lost 0 bases and the J gene lost 5 bases, with 13 bases spanning the gap. CDR3 loop: CSVEDRERQTGELFF. The CDR3 DNA sequence: TGCAGCGTTGAAGATCGTGAGCGGCAAACCGGGGAGCTGTTTTTT.

The rearrangement joins TRBV28 to TRBJ2-1; D possibly corresponds to TRBD2 (5 bases). The CDR3 is 16 amino acids. CDR1 is MDHEN and CDR2 is SYDVKM in the germline V gene. V lost 0 bases, J lost 0 bases, and 9 bases lay in between. The CDR3 sequence: CASSLWSGSSYNEQFF. The CDR3 nucleotides read TGTGCCAGCAGTTTATGGTCGGGGAGCTCCTACAATGAGCAGTTCTTC.

The chain is built from TRBV6-5 and TRBJ1-5, with D maybe TRBD1 (6 bases). Germline V gene data show CDR1 as MNHEY and CDR2 as SVGAGI. V was trimmed by 6 bases and J by 2 bases, leaving 11 bases between them. The CDR3 is made up of 14 amino acids. The CDR3 here is CASRGTTGNQPQHF. CDR3 DNA: TGTGCCAGCAGGGGGACAACTGGCAATCAGCCCCAGCATTTT.

The V and J genes are TRBV2 and TRBJ2-2; D gene unclear. Germline assignment: CDR1 SNHLY and CDR2 FYNNEI. This CDR3 spans 12 amino acids. V was pared by 4 bases and J by 6 bases, with 6 bases between. CDR3 region: CASSGLPGELFF. The CDR3 DNA reads TGTGCCAGCAGTGGACTTCCCGGGGAGCTGTTTTTT.

The V call is TRBV21-1, the J call TRBJ2-3; TRBD2, the D gene given by the table, was not confirmed from the DNA. TRBV21-1 corresponds to a pseudogene. The CDR3 length is 18 residues. The CDR3 protein is CASSLRAIQGGSTDTQYF. The CDR3 region has the DNA TGTGCCAGCAGCCTTCGAGCGATCCAAGGAGGAAGCACAGATACGCAGTATTTT.

This chain uses TRBV6-5 with TRBJ2-3, with TRBD2 matching 7 bases. CDR3 size: 15 residues. CDR1 and CDR2 from the germline V gene are MNHEY and SVGAGI. The J segment lost 1 base and the V segment lost 7 bases, leaving 8 bases of the junction unmatched. The DNA for the CDR3 is TGTGCCAGCACCCCGAGGGGACTACGCACAGATACGCAGTATTTT. Protein: CASTPRGLRTDTQYF.

This sequence joins TRBV7-9 and TRBJ2-3, with D uncertain. The CDR3 totals 14 residues. V lost 7 bases to trimming and J lost 3 bases, with 14 bases between them. Germline lookup yields CDR1 SEHNR and CDR2 FQNEAQ (reference sequence). The CDR3 region is CASTESLGTDTQYF. CDR3 DNA sequence: TGTGCCAGCACCGAGTCTCTCGGAACAGATACGCAGTATTTT.

The V call is TRBV19, the J call TRBJ1-5; 7 bases fit TRBD1. CDR1 LNHDA and CDR2 SQIVND come from the germline V gene (reference sequence). The CDR3 loop spans 13 amino acids. Trimming at V came to 4 bases and at J to 7 bases, leaving 4 bases not matched to a gene. The CDR3 DNA reads TGTGCCAGTAGTAGGGACAGAGACCAGCCCCAGCATTTT. The encoded protein is CASSRDRDQPQHF.

This clone was seen more than once but under ten times. The J gene is TRBJ1-2, the V gene TRBV28; 10 nucleotides line up with TRBD1. CDR3 length: 23 amino acids. Losses at the gene ends were 0 bases for V and 5 bases for J; bases not matched to a gene: 27. Germline values: CDR1 MDHEN, CDR2 SYDVKM. The CDR3 spells CASSLWRVGINGMRQGARYGYTF. The DNA of the CDR3 is TGTGCCAGCAGTTTATGGCGGGTTGGTATAAATGGAATGAGACAGGGGGCCCGGTATGGCTACACCTTC.

V usage is TRBV10-3 and J usage is TRBJ1-4; 8 bases match TRBD1. Germline CDR1 and CDR2: ENHRY and SYGVKD. The V segment lost 6 bases and the J segment 7 bases; nucleotides outside the gene matches: 4. The CDR3 length is 13 residues. CDR3 nucleotide sequence: TGTGCCATCAGCCTGGACAGGGCTGAAAAACTGTTTTTT. This sequence encodes CAISLDRAEKLFF.

J is TRBJ2-2 and V is TRBV19; TRBD1 is a possible D gene (5 bases). This CDR3 has 14 residues. Germline loops: CDR1 LNHDA, CDR2 SQIVND (reference sequence). With 5 bases removed from V and 3 bases from J, the gap between germline ends came to 10 bases. The DNA for the CDR3 is TGTGCCAGTAGTCCGCAGGGATACACCGGGGAGCTGTTTTTT. Translating gives CASSPQGYTGELFF.

The chain combines TRBV9 with TRBJ2-1, with a tentative D call TRBD2 (6 bases). Trimming took off 4 bases at V and 5 bases at J, with 13 bases between the two ends. This CDR3 is built from 14 residues. CDR1 SGDLS and CDR2 YYNGEE come from the germline V gene. CDR3 region: CASSRGNLNNEQFF. The CDR3 DNA sequence: TGTGCCAGCAGCCGGGGGAACCTCAACAATGAGCAGTTCTTC.

J is TRBJ1-1 and V is TRBV10-3; D is perhaps TRBD1 (5 bases). The length of the CDR3 is 14 residues. V was shortened by 4 bases and J by 4 bases, with 13 bases between the two germline ends. CDR1 is ENHRY, CDR2 SYGVKD, per germline. The CDR3 bases are TGTGCCATCAGTGCCCCTTCAGGGCCCACTGAAGCTTTCTTT. Translated, it gives CAISAPSGPTEAFF.

The genes are TRBV25-1 and TRBJ2-1; no definite D call. V lost 3 bases and J 0 bases, leaving 9 bases between the germline ends. The CDR3 length is 15 residues. Germline V gene data show CDR1 as MGHDK and CDR2 as SYGVNS. CDR3 loop: CASSDYTFSYNEQFF. The CDR3 bases are TGTGCCAGCAGTGACTACACCTTCTCCTACAATGAGCAGTTCTTC.

The sample holds one count of this clone. The rearrangement joins TRBV5-1 to TRBJ1-1, with unresolved D. Trimming stripped 5 bases from V and 4 bases from J, with 12 bases between. Germline CDR1 is SGHRS and CDR2 is YFSETQ. The CDR3 runs to 13 residues. CDR3 DNA sequence: TGCGCCAGCAGTCCTAGGTCGGGCACTGAAGCTTTCTTT. Translating gives CASSPRSGTEAFF.

The V and J genes are TRBV30 and TRBJ1-3, with D perhaps TRBD1 (6 bases). The length of the CDR3 is 13 residues. The V gene lost 5 bases and the J gene lost 3 bases, with 11 bases spanning the gap. Germline CDR1 and CDR2: GTSNPN and SVGIG (reference sequence). The CDR3 here is CAWDRSYGNTIYF. CDR3 nucleotide sequence: TGTGCCTGGGACAGGTCTTATGGAAACACCATATATTTT.

This rearrangement joins TRBV30 to TRBJ1-5; maybe TRBD1 (5 bases). Germline-derived CDR1 and CDR2 are GTSNPN and SVGIG (reference sequence). Trimming removed 0 bases from V and 0 bases from J, with 12 bases in between. This CDR3 contains 16 residues. CDR3 protein: CAWSVGRAYSNQPQHF. The DNA for the CDR3 is TGTGCCTGGAGTGTGGGCAGGGCATATAGCAATCAGCCCCAGCATTTT.

The chain is built from TRBV6-5 and TRBJ2-3; D uncertain. Germline CDR1 and CDR2: MNHEY and SVGAGI. The CDR3 is made up of 11 amino acids. Deletions cut 8 bases from V and 4 bases from J, with 7 bases between. CDR3 in amino acids: CASGSSDTQYF. The CDR3 bases are TGTGCCAGCGGGTCTTCAGATACGCAGTATTTT.